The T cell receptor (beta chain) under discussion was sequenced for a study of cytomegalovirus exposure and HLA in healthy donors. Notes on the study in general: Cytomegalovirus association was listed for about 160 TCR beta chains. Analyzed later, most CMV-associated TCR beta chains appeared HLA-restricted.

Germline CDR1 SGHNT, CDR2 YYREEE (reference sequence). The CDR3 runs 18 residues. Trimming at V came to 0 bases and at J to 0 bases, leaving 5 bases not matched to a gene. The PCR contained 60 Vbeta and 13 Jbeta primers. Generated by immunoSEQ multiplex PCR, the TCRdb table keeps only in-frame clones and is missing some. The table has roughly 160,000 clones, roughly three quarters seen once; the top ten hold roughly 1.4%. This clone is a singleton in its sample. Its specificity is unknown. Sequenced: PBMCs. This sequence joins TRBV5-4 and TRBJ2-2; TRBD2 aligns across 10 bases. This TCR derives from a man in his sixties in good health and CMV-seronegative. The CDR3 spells CASSLELAGLTNTGELFF. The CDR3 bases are TGTGCCAGCAGCTTGGAACTAGCGGGACTCACGAACACCGGGGAGCTGTTTTTT.